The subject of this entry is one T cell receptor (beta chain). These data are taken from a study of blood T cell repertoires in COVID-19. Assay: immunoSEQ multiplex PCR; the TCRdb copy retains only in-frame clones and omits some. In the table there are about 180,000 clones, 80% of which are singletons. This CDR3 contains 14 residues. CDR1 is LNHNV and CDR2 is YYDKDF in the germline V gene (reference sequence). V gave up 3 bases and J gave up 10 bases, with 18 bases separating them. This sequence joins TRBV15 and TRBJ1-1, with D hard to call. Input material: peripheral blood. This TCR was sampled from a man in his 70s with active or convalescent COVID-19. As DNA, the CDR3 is TGTGCCACCAGCAGGAGCGTGCCCGATTTGAGAGCTTTCTTT. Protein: CATSRSVPDLRAFF.